The 17 T cell receptor beta chains below all came from one sample that was sequenced in a study of cytomegalovirus exposure and HLA in healthy donors. Primers included in the PCR were 60 Vbeta and 13 Jbeta primers. The method was immunoSEQ multiplex PCR; TCRdb's version includes in-frame clones alone and lacks a portion of them. This table holds some 130,000 clones. Sequenced input: PBMCs. The receptors stem from a young man in good health and CMV-seronegative.

The chain employs TRBV27 and TRBJ2-7, with 7 bases matching TRBD1. CDR1 is MNHEY, CDR2 SMNVEV, per germline (reference sequence). The CDR3 length is 17 residues. After removal of 6 bases from V and 0 bases from J, the junction contained 14 bases not matched to a gene. CDR3 residues: CASSYSSGTVASYEQYF. The CDR3 region has the DNA TGTGCCAGCAGCTATTCCTCCGGGACAGTGGCCTCCTACGAGCAGTACTTC.

The V call is TRBV11-2, the J call TRBJ2-1; TRBD1 aligns across 7 bases. The germline V gene has CDR1 SGHAT and CDR2 FQNNGV. Unmatched junction bases numbered 11, after V lost 3 bases and J lost 0 bases. There are 18 residues in the CDR3. As DNA, the CDR3 is TGTGCCAGCAGCTTGAATTACAGGGGTTGGAGCTCCTACAATGAGCAGTTCTTC. Its protein product is CASSLNYRGWSSYNEQFF.

The CDR3 loop reads CASSGTGTYGYTF. In DNA, the CDR3 is TGTGCCAGCAGTGGGACAGGGACCTATGGCTACACCTTC. V usage is TRBV6-1 and J usage is TRBJ1-2; 8 positions agree with TRBD1. This CDR3 has 13 amino acids. CDR1 is MNHNS and CDR2 is SASEGT in the germline V gene. With V trimmed by 4 bases and J by 4 bases, 2 bases remained unmatched.

V usage is TRBV19 and J usage is TRBJ2-7; 9 bases align to TRBD1. This CDR3 has 15 amino acids. Unmatched junction bases numbered 5, after V lost 4 bases and J lost 1 base. Germline assignment: CDR1 LNHDA and CDR2 SQIVND (reference sequence). CDR3 bases: TGTGCCAGTAGTAACCGGGACAGGGCTTCCTACGAGCAGTACTTC. It codes for CASSNRDRASYEQYF.

V and J are TRBV30 and TRBJ1-2; no reliable D call. CDR1 is GTSNPN, CDR2 SVGIG, per germline (reference sequence). The V gene lost 4 bases and the J gene lost 7 bases, with 13 bases spanning the gap. The CDR3 totals 12 residues. CDR3 loop: CAWTPAGVGYTF. DNA of the CDR3: TGTGCCTGGACCCCCGCCGGGGTTGGCTACACCTTC.

The chain has TRBV11-2 and TRBJ1-3; a weak D match, TRBD1 (5 bases). Trimming left V 1 base short and J 9 bases short, with 13 bases between. Germline CDR1 and CDR2: SGHAT and FQNNGV. The CDR3 totals 14 residues. The chain's CDR3 is CASSLGTLGGTIYF. CDR3 nucleotides: TGTGCCAGCAGCTTAGGGACACTCGGCGGCACCATATATTTT.

The chain carries TRBV5-7 and TRBJ2-7; 9 positions agree with TRBD2. TRBV5-7 belongs to the ORF category, with a function that is uncertain. The CDR3 spans 16 residues. V shed 0 bases, J shed 8 bases, and the junction held 12 bases outside the gene matches. The CDR3 region has the DNA TGTGCCAGCAGCTTGGCTCTGGGACTAGCTCATATAAAGCAGTACTTC. It specifies CASSLALGLAHIKQYF.

The chain recombines TRBV6-5 with TRBJ2-1, with 9 bases fitting TRBD2. V shed 2 bases, J shed 5 bases, and the junction held 7 bases outside the gene matches. The germline CDR1 and CDR2 sequences are MNHEY and SVGAGI. CDR3 length: 16 amino acids. The CDR3 loop reads CASSYLNSGGHNEQFF. The CDR3 DNA reads as TGTGCCAGCAGTTACCTCAATAGCGGGGGACACAATGAGCAGTTCTTC.

This chain links TRBV7-7 with TRBJ1-2; a possible D gene is TRBD1 (5 bases). V dropped 5 bases and J dropped 7 bases, with 26 bases sitting between them. The CDR3 contains 17 residues. CDR1 and CDR2 (germline): SSHAT, FNYEAQ (reference sequence). The DNA of the CDR3 is TGTGCCAGCAGCCCATCCCGGCGGGGGAATCGGTCGTGTGGCTACACCTTC. Amino acid sequence: CASSPSRRGNRSCGYTF.

The chain joins TRBV6-6 to TRBJ1-4, with TRBD1 identical over 8 bases. The germline CDR1 and CDR2 sequences are MNHNY and SVGAGI (reference sequence). The V and J ends lost 8 bases and 7 bases, in that order; junction bases with no gene match: 9. The length of the CDR3 is 14 residues. For the CDR3, the DNA is TGTGCCAGCTGCATCGGACAGGGAGGTGAAAAACTGTTTTTT. Its protein is CASCIGQGGEKLFF.

This sequence joins TRBV7-2 and TRBJ2-7; weak D call: TRBD2 (6 bases). Trimming took 3 bases from V and 2 from J, leaving 11 bases between them. The germline gives CDR1 SGHTA, CDR2 FQGNSA. The CDR3 covers 14 residues. The CDR3 is CASSFGGAPYEQYF. The CDR3 DNA reads TGTGCCAGCAGCTTCGGGGGAGCGCCCTACGAGCAGTACTTC.

The chain joins TRBV10-1 to TRBJ1-2; no definite D call. The CDR3 consists of 12 residues. CDR1 WNHNN and CDR2 SYGVQD come from the germline V gene (reference sequence). Trimming pared 6 bases from V and 4 bases from J, leaving 9 bases between. Here the CDR3 reads CASSPSRYGYTF. DNA for the CDR3: TGCGCCAGCAGCCCGTCTCGCTATGGCTACACCTTC.

As DNA, the CDR3 is TGTGCCAGCAGTATGGGGACAGGGGCCACCGGGAACACTGAAGCTTTCTTT. The encoded protein is CASSMGTGATGNTEAFF. The gene calls are TRBV7-8 and TRBJ1-1; TRBD1 matches 10 bases. The ends lost 6 bases at V and 1 base at J; junction bases unmatched: 11. The CDR3 totals 17 residues. Looked up from germline, CDR1 is SGHVS and CDR2 is FQNEAQ.

This sequence joins TRBV7-9 and TRBJ1-5, with a possible D match to TRBD1 (6 bases). The germline V and J ends were trimmed by 4 bases and 0 bases, with 13 bases remaining between them. The CDR3 is 16 amino acids. The germline CDR1 and CDR2 sequences are SEHNR and FQNEAQ (reference sequence). CDR3 nucleotide sequence: TGTGCCAGCAGCTCCCTGGCGGACAGTAGCAATCAGCCCCAGCATTTT. The encoded protein is CASSSLADSSNQPQHF.

The chain is built from TRBV5-1 and TRBJ2-3, with 7 bases fitting TRBD1. The J segment lost 1 base and the V segment lost 4 bases, leaving 6 bases of the junction unmatched. The CDR3 sequence is 15 residues long. CDR1 SGHRS and CDR2 YFSETQ come from the germline V gene. CDR3 region: CASSPHQGGTDTQYF. The DNA of the CDR3 is TGCGCCAGCAGCCCACACCAGGGGGGCACAGATACGCAGTATTTT.

The V call is TRBV11-3, the J call TRBJ1-2, with D perhaps TRBD1 (5 bases). The CDR3 extends over 13 amino acids. Germline loops: CDR1 SGHNT, CDR2 YENEEA. V lost 5 bases and J lost 6, with 13 bases in between. The CDR3 reads CASSAGTRDGYTF. DNA for the CDR3: TGTGCCAGCAGCGCCGGGACTCGCGATGGCTACACCTTC.

J is TRBJ1-2 and V is TRBV7-2; 8 bases are shared with TRBD1. V was pared by 3 bases and J by 8 bases, with 5 bases of the junction left unmatched. Germline V gene sequence: CDR1 SGHTA, CDR2 FQGNSA. This CDR3 is 13 amino acids long. The CDR3 region is CASSFPGGAGYTF. DNA of the CDR3: TGTGCCAGCAGCTTCCCAGGGGGCGCCGGCTACACCTTC.